A selection of T cell receptor beta chains follows, all from one sample in a study of molecular identifiers for immune sequencing clone quantification. Each CDR3 protein gets one entry after TCRdb re-called the PCR reads with MiXCR. Of over 300,000 distinct CDR3 sequences listed, roughly 24% are singletons. Sequenced: naive CD8+ T cells from blood, with Jurkat cell RNA spiked in. Receptor source: a human donor in good health. Some libraries in this study had Jurkat cell RNA spiked in. The CDR3 runs from the conserved cysteine through the conserved F or W. The D gene is left open where the match is weak. Some rows have no size entry. The others give once, few or many, or a class for an expanded clone.

V,D,J,size,DNA,CDR3
TRBV20-1,.,TRBJ2-7,many,TGCAGTGCTAGAGAGTCAGGGTACACCTACGAGCAGTACTTC,CSARESGYTYEQYF
TRBV23-1,.,TRBJ2-3,many,TGCGCCAGCAGTCAATCGAGAGTAAGGGCTGATACGCAGTATTTT,CASSQSRVRADTQYF
TRBV7-2,TRBD1,TRBJ2-7,many,TGTGCCAGCAGCTTAGCGGGCAGGGGGATAGACGAGCAGTACTTC,CASSLAGRGIDEQYF
TRBV18,TRBD1,TRBJ2-5,.,TGTGCCAGCTTACGGACAGGGATGGAGACCCAGTACTTC,CASLRTGMETQYF
TRBV20-1,TRBD1,TRBJ2-4,few,TGCAGTGCTTATGAACAGGGGCAAAACATTCAGTACTTC,CSAYEQGQNIQYF
TRBV4-1,TRBD1,TRBJ1-1,.,TGCGCCAGCAGCCACCCGACAGGGGCCCTCACTGAAGCTTTCTTT,CASSHPTGALTEAFF
TRBV11-2,.,TRBJ2-3,few,TGTGCCAGCAGCTCCCTCCGGACAGATACGCAGTATTTT,CASSSLRTDTQYF
TRBV6-1,.,TRBJ2-7,few,TGTGCCAGCAGTGAAGCTGGAGGTGCCTGGTACGAGCAGTACTTC,CASSEAGGAWYEQYF
TRBV12-3/TRBV12-4,TRBD2,TRBJ2-1,many,TGTGCCAGCAGTTCCACCGGGACTAGCGGCGAGCAGTTCTTC,CASSSTGTSGEQFF
TRBV4-3,.,TRBJ2-1,.,TGCGCCAGCAGCCGAGGAATAGACAATGGGCAGTTCTTC,CASSRGIDNGQFF
TRBV10-2,TRBD1,TRBJ2-4,few,TGCGCCAGCAGTGATCAGACAGGGATGGGTAGGACCAAAAACATTCAGTACTTC,CASSDQTGMGRTKNIQYF
TRBV6-2/TRBV6-3,.,TRBJ1-1,few,TGTGCCAGCAGTTGGCCGGGCTCCGGGATTTCCACTGAAGCTTTCTTT,CASSWPGSGISTEAFF
TRBV6-5,TRBD2,TRBJ2-3,.,TGTGCCAGCAGTCAGTCCGGACTAGCGGGGGGGACTAGCACAGATCCGCAGTATTTT,CASSQSGLAGGTSTDPQYF
TRBV6-5,.,TRBJ2-1,many,TGTGCCAGCAAAAGAGGCAGGGGTGACGATGAGCAGTTCTTC,CASKRGRGDDEQFF
TRBV30,.,TRBJ2-5,.,TGTGCCTGGAGTGTATCCGGGGGGACCCAGTACTTC,CAWSVSGGTQYF
TRBV11-3,.,TRBJ2-1,few,TGTGCCAGCAGCTTAGATGTGACCAATGAGCAGTTCTTC,CASSLDVTNEQFF
TRBV4-3,TRBD2,TRBJ2-2,few,TGCGCCAGCAGCCAAGTGGCACTAGCGGGCACCGGGGAGCTGTTTTTT,CASSQVALAGTGELFF
TRBV11-2,.,TRBJ2-3,.,TGTGCCAGCAGCCCACGAGGACAGTGGGAGTCGGATACGCAGTATTTT,CASSPRGQWESDTQYF
TRBV20-1,.,TRBJ2-7,many,TGCAGTGCTATAGCAAAACGGAACTCCTACGAGCAGTACTTC,CSAIAKRNSYEQYF
TRBV2,.,TRBJ1-5,.,TGTGCCAGCAGTGATCCTGGAGACGAGAGGAATCAGCCCCAGCATTTT,CASSDPGDERNQPQHF
TRBV20-1,TRBD1,TRBJ2-3,many,TGCAGTGCTTCGGACAGGGCTAGCACAGATACGCAGTATTTT,CSASDRASTDTQYF
TRBV20-1,.,TRBJ2-4,few,TGCAGTGCGGGGGAGTTCGCCAAAAACATTCAGTACTTC,CSAGEFAKNIQYF
TRBV7-9,.,TRBJ1-1,few,TGTGCCAGCAGCCAACCCGCGCGGGGGGCTGAGGTGTTCGCTGAAGCTTTCTTT,CASSQPARGAEVFAEAFF
TRBV30,.,TRBJ2-2,few,TGTGCCTGGGACCAGGGATACACCGGGGAGCTGTTTTTT,CAWDQGYTGELFF
TRBV12-3/TRBV12-4,.,TRBJ1-3,many,TGTGCCAGCAGTCCCCAGATAGATGGAAACACCATATATTTT,CASSPQIDGNTIYF
TRBV12-3/TRBV12-4,.,TRBJ2-7,.,TGTGCCAGCAGTTTAGCTGGGACAAAATTTAAGTACTTC,CASSLAGTKFKYF
TRBV19,.,TRBJ2-1,.,TGTGCCACCACCATAGGAGGAGCAGGTGAGCAGTCCTTC,CATTIGGAGEQSF
TRBV6-2/TRBV6-3,TRBD2,TRBJ2-7,few,TGTGCCAGCAGTTCCATGGGACTAGCGGGGGACTGGTACGAGCAGTACTTC,CASSSMGLAGDWYEQYF
TRBV27,.,TRBJ2-1,many,TGTGCCAGCAGTTTCACTTCCTCGGGCAATGAGCAGTTCTTC,CASSFTSSGNEQFF